This T cell receptor (beta chain) appears in the sequencing data of a study of T cells in Graves' hyperthyroidism and ophthalmopathy. Study outcomes and limitations: Blood also held most thyroid clonotypes expanded beyond 0.001. The model foresaw ophthalmopathy a median around 6 months prior to onset.

CDR3 length: 12 amino acids. Germline CDR1 reads LGHDT; CDR2 reads YNNKEL (reference sequence). V was trimmed by 0 bases and J by 9 bases, leaving 9 bases between them. Not enrolled were patients with uncontrolled infection, other autoimmune disease, pregnancy or lactation. Together with thyroid ultrasound, orbital computed tomography, serum thyroxine and TRAb, clinical symptoms were used for diagnoses. This clonotype occurred once. Its antigen is undetermined. The investigators amplified TCR beta CDR3 regions from RNA transcripts. HTBI primers were the set used in a first-round RT-PCR of the TCR CDR3. TCRdb re-called the multiplex PCR reads through MiXCR, storing one row per CDR3 protein. The data show some 510,000 distinct CDR3 sequences, around 21% seen once.

This chain links TRBV3-1 with TRBJ2-7, with D hard to call. This TCR was sampled from a man younger than 35 with Graves' hyperthyroidism. Sequencing was done on a sample of blood. The CDR3 loop is CASSQERAWQYF. The CDR3 DNA is TGTGCCAGCAGCCAAGAGCGAGCGTGGCAGTACTTC.